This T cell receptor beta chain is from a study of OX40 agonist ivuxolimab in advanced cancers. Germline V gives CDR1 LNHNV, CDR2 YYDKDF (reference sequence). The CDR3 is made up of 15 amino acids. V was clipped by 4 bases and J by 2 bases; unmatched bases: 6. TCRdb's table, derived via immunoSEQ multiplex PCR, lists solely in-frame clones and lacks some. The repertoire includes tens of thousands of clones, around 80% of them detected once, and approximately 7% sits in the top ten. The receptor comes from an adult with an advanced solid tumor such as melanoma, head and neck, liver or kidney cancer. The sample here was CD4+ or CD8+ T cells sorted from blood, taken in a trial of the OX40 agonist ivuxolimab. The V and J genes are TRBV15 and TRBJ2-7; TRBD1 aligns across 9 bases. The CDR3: CATSTFGQGTYEQYF. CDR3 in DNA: TGTGCCACCAGCACTTTCGGACAGGGGACCTACGAGCAGTACTTC.